Included here is one TCR beta chain sequence, with context. Trimming removed 5 bases from V and 4 bases from J, with 14 bases in between. Germline CDR1 reads MNHEY; CDR2 reads SVGAGI. The length of the CDR3 is 14 residues. The sample belongs to a study of cytomegalovirus exposure and HLA in healthy donors. Primers: 60 Vbeta forward and 13 Jbeta reverse. Here immunoSEQ multiplex PCR was the method, and the copy in TCRdb shows in-frame clones only, minus some. The table has approximately 130,000 clones, under 90% seen once. This chain joins TRBV6-5 and TRBJ1-2; maybe TRBD1 (6 bases). The source is a middle-aged woman in good health and CMV-seronegative. The sample consisted of PBMCs. The CDR3 protein is CASSPDDRLYGYTF. The CDR3 DNA reads TGTGCCAGCAGTCCGGATGACAGGCTCTATGGCTACACCTTC.